This T cell receptor (beta chain) was profiled in a study of blood T cell repertoires in COVID-19. TCRdb's copy holds only in-frame clones and misses some; the assay was immunoSEQ multiplex PCR. The table has approximately 130,000 clones, around four fifths seen once; the top ten hold 25%. V was trimmed by 1 base and J by 12 bases, leaving 19 bases between them. Germline lookup yields CDR1 SGHDT and CDR2 YYEEEE. There are 15 residues in the CDR3. This TCR derives from a human donor in a cohort sampled during active COVID-19. Sample: peripheral blood. This chain connects TRBV5-6 to TRBJ1-4; possibly TRBD1 for D (5 bases). The CDR3 nucleotides read TGTGCCAGCAGCTTGTCCAGGGTCTTAATAGGGGAACTGTTTTTT. Amino acid sequence: CASSLSRVLIGELFF.